This T cell receptor beta chain was sequenced during a study of Ad26.COV2.S vaccination and SARS-CoV-2 variants. The wider study: Recipients of Ad26.COV2.S got it intramuscularly, once or twice 56 days apart.

The sample's treatment: roughly 18 received Ad26.COV2.S at low or high dose, single or two shots; several received placebo; per-sample allocation not given. The investigators took samples on day 63 after the first vaccine or placebo injection. The CDR3 is 13 amino acids. The V and J ends lost 3 bases and 10 bases, in that order; junction bases with no gene match: 7. Germline V gene data show CDR1 as LNHDA and CDR2 as SQIVND (reference sequence). The repertoire was sequenced with immunoSEQ multiplex PCR; TCRdb's copy has only in-frame clones and lacks some. Counted here are about 350,000 clones, around 83% occurring once; the ten biggest clones make up 2.5% to 3.5%.

The TCR originated in a person between 18 and 59 years old who received the Ad26.COV2.S COVID-19 vaccine or a placebo. V gene TRBV19 combines with J gene TRBJ1-1; 8 bases fit TRBD1. Specimen: peripheral blood, collected in a trial of Ad26.COV2.S vaccine versus placebo. CDR3 in DNA: TGTGCCAGTAGTATGCCAAAACAGGGGGGAGCTTTCTTT. This encodes CASSMPKQGGAFF. Using reference TRBV19 and TRBJ1-1 for the parts outside the CDR3, the full variable domain is DGGITQSPKYLFRKEGQNVTLSCEQNLNHDAMYWYRQDPGQGLRLIYYSQIVNDFQKGDIAEGYSVSREKKESFPLTVTSAQKNPTAFYLCASSMPKQGGAFFGQGTRLTVV.